The 24 T cell receptor beta chains given below trace back to one sample, sequenced in a study of identical twins. TCRdb passed the 5' RACE reads through MiXCR, listing each CDR3 protein once. This table has roughly 770,000 distinct CDR3 sequences, about 18% appearing once. The sample also formed part of further work on T cells expressing NK-cell markers.

The sequenced sample consisted of PBMCs. These TCRs come from a young woman in good health.

The chain uses TRBV7-6 and TRBJ2-5; D might be TRBD2 (6 bases). This CDR3 has 15 residues. V lost 0 bases to trimming and J lost 1 base, with 9 bases between them. Germline V gene lookup returns CDR1 SGHVS and CDR2 FNYEAQ. The CDR3 sequence is CASSLATLAQETQYF. The CDR3 DNA reads as TGTGCCAGCAGCTTAGCCACACTAGCCCAAGAGACCCAGTACTTC.

This clonotype was recorded at least ten times. This sequence joins TRBV20-1 and TRBJ1-5; D may be TRBD1 (5 bases). There are 15 residues in the CDR3. The V end was cut by 0 bases, the J end by 7 bases, with 16 bases between. Germline loops: CDR1 DFQATT, CDR2 SNEGSKA (reference sequence). The CDR3 region has the DNA TGCAGTGCTAGAGATCTCATCGGGGGGAACCAGCCCCAGCATTTT. The encoded protein is CSARDLIGGNQPQHF.

The chain is built from TRBV5-1 and TRBJ1-6; D possibly corresponds to TRBD1 (5 bases). V lost 4 bases to trimming and J lost 5 bases, with 22 bases between them. CDR1 is SGHRS, CDR2 YFSETQ, per germline. The CDR3 is 18 residues long. DNA for the CDR3: TGCGCCAGCAGCCGGACCGACAGAACTCCATCCAATAATTCACCCCTCCACTTT. Amino acids: CASSRTDRTPSNNSPLHF. Looking up the rest from reference TRBV5-1 and TRBJ1-6 gives the full variable domain: KAGVTQTPRYLIKTRGQQVTLSCSPISGHRSVSWYQQTPGQGLQFLFEYFSETQRNKGNFPGRFSGRQFSNSRSEMNVSTLELGDSALYLCASSRTDRTPSNNSPLHFGNGTRLTVT.

The chain links TRBV14 to TRBJ2-7; possibly TRBD1 for D (5 bases). Trimming took 0 bases from V and 5 from J, leaving 14 bases between them. CDR3 length: 15 residues. Germline CDR1 SGHDN, CDR2 FVKESK. As DNA, the CDR3 is TGTGCCAGCAGCCAAGATATAGGGGCGGCTAACGAGCAGTACTTC. It yields the protein CASSQDIGAANEQYF.

Concerning this clonotype: The junction does not match germline at one end; this may be a read error. J is TRBJ2-3 and V is TRBV7-7; D gene unclear. CDR1 and CDR2 (germline): SSHAT, FNYEAQ (reference sequence). The CDR3 runs to 13 residues. The CDR3 spells CASSLVSSGTQYF. In nucleotides, the CDR3 is TGTGCTAGCAGCTTAGTAAGCTCGGGTACGCAGTATTTT. Filled out from reference TRBV7-7 and TRBJ2-3, the complete variable domain reads GAGVSQSPRYKVTKRGQDVTLRCDPISSHATLYWYQQALGQGPEFLTYFNYEAQPDKSGLPSDRFSAERPEGSISTLTIQRTEQRDSAMYRCASSLVSSGTQYFGPGTRLTVL.

This clonotype has only a few counts. The V call is TRBV4-2, the J call TRBJ2-3, with 7 bases aligning to TRBD2. Germline CDR1 LGHNA, CDR2 YNFKEQ. This CDR3 has 15 residues. The J segment lost 5 bases and the V segment lost 4 bases, leaving 9 bases of the junction unmatched. In DNA form, the CDR3 reads TGTGCCAGCAGCCCGCGACTAGCTCCGGAAGATACGCAGTATTTT. This gives the protein CASSPRLAPEDTQYF.

This clonotype has a handful of counts. This chain joins TRBV7-2 and TRBJ1-3; maybe TRBD1 (5 bases). Germline V CDR1 and CDR2: SGHTA, FQGNSA. V lost 3 bases to trimming and J lost 0 bases, with 12 bases between them. The CDR3 runs 16 residues. The CDR3 bases are TGTGCCAGCAGCTTCCGACAGCCCGGCTCTGGAAACACCATATATTTT. It yields the protein CASSFRQPGSGNTIYF.

This chain connects TRBV5-6 to TRBJ2-3; no definite D call. The length of the CDR3 is 14 residues. CDR1 SGHDT and CDR2 YYEEEE come from the germline V gene. The ends were cut back, 0 bases at V and 4 bases at J, with 9 bases in the middle. CDR3 in amino acids: CASSLGDRADTQYF. CDR3 bases: TGTGCCAGCAGCTTGGGAGATCGTGCAGATACGCAGTATTTT. Supplemented by reference TRBV5-6 and TRBJ2-3, the full variable domain reads DAGVTQSPTHLIKTRGQQVTLRCSPKSGHDTVSWYQQALGQGPQFIFQYYEEEERQRGNFPDRFSGHQFPNYSSELNVNALLLGDSALYLCASSLGDRADTQYFGPGTRLTVL.

The V and J genes are TRBV12-3 or TRBV12-4 and TRBJ1-1; D unresolved. V was pared by 6 bases and J by 1 base, with 9 bases between. The CDR3 extends over 13 amino acids. The CDR3 sequence: CASRGPTNTEAFF. CDR3 DNA: TGTGCCAGCAGAGGCCCGACGAACACTGAAGCTTTCTTT.

V is TRBV7-6 and J is TRBJ2-5; D not certain. The V gene lost 3 bases and the J gene lost 1 base, with 18 bases spanning the gap. Germline CDR1 reads SGHVS; CDR2 reads FNYEAQ. This CDR3 is built from 17 residues. CDR3 region: CASSFRRQLVVQETQYF. For the CDR3, the DNA is TGTGCCAGCAGCTTCAGAAGGCAGCTGGTAGTCCAAGAGACCCAGTACTTC.

The genes are TRBV7-6 and TRBJ2-6, with D possibly being TRBD1 or TRBD2 (5 bases each). Germline lookup yields CDR1 SGHVS and CDR2 FNYEAQ. The V gene lost 6 bases and the J gene lost 12 bases, with 6 bases spanning the gap. The CDR3 extends over 10 amino acids. CDR3 region: CASRGRVLTF. CDR3 DNA: TGTGCCAGCAGGGGACGCGTCCTGACTTTC.

This clonotype was detected a few times. This chain connects TRBV7-8 to TRBJ2-7; 10 positions match TRBD1. The ends lost 2 bases at V and 1 base at J; junction bases unmatched: 8. The CDR3 runs to 17 residues. Per germline, CDR1 SGHVS and CDR2 FQNEAQ. In DNA, the CDR3 is TGTGCCAGCAGCTTACGCCAGACAGGGGGCTTATCCTACGAGCAGTACTTC. It is translated as CASSLRQTGGLSYEQYF.

This clonotype was seen only a few times. This chain connects TRBV6-5 to TRBJ1-1, with D tentatively TRBD1 (5 bases). Germline values: CDR1 MNHEY, CDR2 SVGAGI. The CDR3 covers 15 residues. V lost 4 bases to trimming and J lost 4 bases, with 16 bases between them. The CDR3 protein is CASSSKGSGATEAFF. The CDR3 DNA reads as TGTGCCAGCAGTTCGAAGGGTTCCGGGGCCACTGAAGCTTTCTTT.

This clonotype was counted only a few times. V is TRBV18 and J is TRBJ2-7; a weak D match, TRBD1 (7 bases). The CDR3 loop spans 13 amino acids. Deletions cut 3 bases from V and 7 bases from J, with 13 bases between. Germline lookup yields CDR1 KGHSH and CDR2 LQKENI. Written as DNA, the CDR3 is TGTGCCAGCTCACCTCAGGGGGGTAAGGAGCAGTACTTC. Translation: CASSPQGGKEQYF.

This chain joins TRBV12-3 or TRBV12-4 and TRBJ2-1, with 7 bases lining up with TRBD2. Trimming cost V 6 bases and J 3 bases; bases outside gene matches: 14. The CDR3 spans 17 residues. This chain's CDR3 is CASSLLPGLAVYNEQFF. DNA of the CDR3: TGTGCCAGCAGCCTCCTCCCGGGTCTAGCGGTCTACAATGAGCAGTTCTTC.

The chain uses TRBV11-2 and TRBJ2-7; 10 nucleotides line up with TRBD2. This CDR3 region has 18 residues. Trimming took 4 bases from V and 3 from J; bases not matched to a gene: 15. Germline V gene data show CDR1 as SGHAT and CDR2 as FQNNGV. The CDR3: CASSSPSGSGRSRYEQYF. CDR3 DNA sequence: TGTGCCAGCAGCTCCCCTTCGGGTAGCGGGAGGAGTCGCTACGAGCAGTACTTC. Variable domain in full (rest from reference TRBV11-2 and TRBJ2-7): EAGVAQSPRYKIIEKRQSVAFWCNPISGHATLYWYQQILGQGPKLLIQFQNNGVVDDSQLPKDRFSAERLKGVDSTLKIQPAKLEDSAVYLCASSSPSGSGRSRYEQYFGPGTRLTVT.

A few counts support this clonotype. The chain uses TRBV10-2 and TRBJ2-4, with D uncertain. The V end was cut by 5 bases, the J end by 6 bases, with 11 bases between. The germline gives CDR1 WSHSY, CDR2 SAAADI. This CDR3 is built from 13 residues. The CDR3 protein is CASSNSSPNIQYF. As DNA, the CDR3 is TGCGCCAGCAGTAACTCGTCTCCAAACATTCAGTACTTC.

This clonotype came up a few times. With a much larger clone just one base away, this may be a read error. The CDR3 DNA reads TGTGCCAGCAGCTTAGCGCGGGGAAGCACAGATACGCAGTATTTT. This gives the protein CASSLARGSTDTQYF. The chain carries TRBV7-9 and TRBJ2-3; D perhaps matches TRBD2 (6 bases). CDR1 SEHNR and CDR2 FQNEAQ come from the germline V gene (reference sequence). This CDR3 spans 15 amino acids. V was shortened by 0 bases and J by 0 bases, with 7 bases between the two germline ends.

The sample holds a few counts of this clonotype. This chain connects TRBV12-3 or TRBV12-4 to TRBJ1-1; tentative D call: TRBD1 (5 bases). CDR3 length: 14 amino acids. V lost 6 bases to trimming and J lost 0 bases, with 11 bases between them. The CDR3 is CASRPLRVNTEAFF. The CDR3 nucleotides read TGTGCCAGCAGACCACTCAGGGTGAACACTGAAGCTTTCTTT.

The gene calls are TRBV18 and TRBJ2-1; 8 bases map to TRBD2. Germline V gene data show CDR1 as KGHSH and CDR2 as LQKENI. Trimming removed 3 bases from V and 8 bases from J; junction bases left unmatched: 12. This CDR3 region has 16 residues. CDR3 residues: CASSPDREGLFDEQFF. In DNA form, the CDR3 reads TGTGCCAGCTCACCCGATCGGGAGGGCCTTTTCGATGAGCAGTTCTTC. Based on the CDR3 plus reference TRBV18 and TRBJ2-1, the full variable domain is NAGVMQNPRHLVRRRGQEARLRCSPMKGHSHVYWYRQLPEEGLKFMVYLQKENIIDESGMPKERFSAEFPKEGPSILRIQQVVRGDSAAYFCASSPDREGLFDEQFFGPGTRLTVL.

The chain uses TRBV11-2 and TRBJ2-3; 16 positions match TRBD2. V trimming: 3 bases; J trimming: 3 bases; junction bases outside the gene matches: 15. The CDR3 runs to 21 residues. Looked up from germline, CDR1 is SGHAT and CDR2 is FQNNGV. The CDR3 sequence: CASSFFRAGTSGGANTDTQYF. DNA for the CDR3: TGTGCCAGCAGCTTTTTTCGTGCCGGGACTAGCGGGGGGGCCAATACAGATACGCAGTATTTT.

This clonotype was seen only a few times. This rearrangement joins TRBV29-1 to TRBJ1-1; possible D gene TRBD1, 5 bases. CDR1 SQVTM and CDR2 ANQGSEA come from the germline V gene. This CDR3 spans 13 amino acids. Trimming pared 4 bases from V and 1 base from J, leaving 10 bases between. The CDR3: CSVAGGENTEAFF. The DNA of the CDR3 is TGCAGCGTTGCGGGGGGGGAGAACACTGAAGCTTTCTTT.

This clonotype turned up a few times. This chain links TRBV7-8 with TRBJ2-3; D is perhaps TRBD1 (5 bases). The CDR3 covers 15 residues. V lost 6 bases to trimming and J lost 0 bases, with 13 bases between them. From germline, CDR1 is SGHVS and CDR2 FQNEAQ. CDR3 nucleotides: TGTGCCAGCAGTCCCGACAGAACTAGCACAGATACGCAGTATTTT. Amino acid sequence: CASSPDRTSTDTQYF.

This rearrangement joins TRBV25-1 to TRBJ2-5; D could derive from TRBD1 or TRBD2 (5 bases each). Germline V CDR1 and CDR2: MGHDK, SYGVNS. The CDR3 runs to 15 residues. Trimming took 6 bases from V and 2 from J, leaving 16 bases between them. CDR3: CASSLGRSEQETQYF. CDR3 coding DNA: TGTGCCAGCAGCTTGGGACGGTCCGAACAAGAGACCCAGTACTTC. The full variable domain, with the rest looked up from reference TRBV25-1 and TRBJ2-5, is EADIYQTPRYLVIGTGKKITLECSQTMGHDKMYWYQQDPGMELHLIHYSYGVNSTEKGDLSSESTVSRIRTEHFPLTLESARPSHTSQYLCASSLGRSEQETQYFGPGTRLLVL.